A selection of T cell receptor beta chains follows, all from one sample in a study of blood T cell repertoires in COVID-19. Sequenced by immunoSEQ multiplex PCR; TCRdb stores in-frame clones only, minus some. The table includes some 42,000 clones, around 84% detected once. Sequenced material: peripheral blood. Every receptor here comes from a woman in her 70s in a cohort sampled during active COVID-19. Each CDR3 is given with its conserved first and last residue. D genes are given only for firm matches. Size tells how often a clone was seen (once, few, many) or the class of an expanded clone, and some rows leave it out.

D	J	length	size	V	DNA	CDR3
.	TRBJ2-7	15	.	TRBV7-9	TGTGCCAGCAGCTCCCCTATTGATAGGAGCTACGAGCAGTACTTC	CASSSPIDRSYEQYF
.	TRBJ2-7	11	.	TRBV7-8	TGTGCCAGCAGCCGCCCGGGAGAGCAGTACTTC	CASSRPGEQYF
.	TRBJ2-3	14	.	TRBV30	TGTGCCTGGAGTGGCGGGACTCTAGATAGTACGCAGTATTTT	CAWSGGTLDSTQYF
.	TRBJ2-3	16	.	TRBV28	TGTGCCAGCAGTTTACTGGGTCCTACGGGTACAGATACGCAGTATTTT	CASSLLGPTGTDTQYF
.	TRBJ1-3	16	.	TRBV7-2	TGTGCCAGCAGCTCGCGATCGGCAGGCTCTGGAAACACCATATATTTT	CASSSRSAGSGNTIYF
.	TRBJ2-3	13	.	TRBV9	TGTGCCAGCAGCGTAGAGCGCACAGATACGCAGTATTTT	CASSVERTDTQYF
.	TRBJ2-7	15	.	TRBV27	TGTGCCAGCAGCACTCGGGGGATTTCCCCCTACGAGCAGTACTTC	CASSTRGISPYEQYF
.	TRBJ1-5	14	medium-sized	TRBV19	TGTGCCAGTAGTACAGGTAATAGCAATCAGCCCCAGCATTTT	CASSTGNSNQPQHF
.	TRBJ1-6	13	.	TRBV7-2	TGTGCCAGCAGCTTCGCCGAGTATTCACCCCTCCACTTT	CASSFAEYSPLHF
TRBD1	TRBJ1-2	14	.	TRBV6-5	TGTGCCAGCACCGAGACAGGGGGCAACTATGGCTACACCTTC	CASTETGGNYGYTF
TRBD2	TRBJ2-3	15	.	TRBV6-2/TRBV6-3	TGTGCCAGCAGTTACACTAGCGGGGACACAGATACGCAGTATTTT	CASSYTSGDTDTQYF
.	TRBJ2-1	15	.	TRBV19	TGTGCCAGTAGTATGGACCCGGGGTCCTACAATGAGCAGTTCTTC	CASSMDPGSYNEQFF
.	TRBJ2-7	13	.	TRBV27	TGTGCCAGCAGTTTGCGGAGGGGGGGGGAGCAGTACTTC	CASSLRRGGEQYF
.	TRBJ2-7	11	.	TRBV20-1	TGCAGTGCTAGACTGAGCGGCGAGCAGTACTTC	CSARLSGEQYF
.	TRBJ2-7	12	once	TRBV15	TGTGCCACCAGCAACAGCAACTACGAGCAGTACTTC	CATSNSNYEQYF
TRBD2	TRBJ2-1	16	.	TRBV19	TGTGCCAGTAGTTTCCTCCAGGGCGGGAGGGGTAATGAGCAGTTCTTC	CASSFLQGGRGNEQFF
TRBD1	TRBJ2-7	14	once	TRBV5-1	TGCGCCAGCAAGGCGGGACAGGGCTCCTACGAGCAGTACTTC	CASKAGQGSYEQYF
TRBD1	TRBJ1-3	15	.	TRBV7-2	TGTGCCAGCAGCTTGGACAGGTACTCTGGAAACACCATATATTTT	CASSLDRYSGNTIYF
TRBD1	TRBJ2-1	14	.	TRBV10-3	TGTGCGGCTAAGGGGGCTAGCCTCTACAATGAGCAGTTCTTC	CAAKGASLYNEQFF
.	TRBJ2-5	15	.	TRBV9	TGTGCCAGCAGCGTAGCGGGCGGGCCCCAAGAGACCCAGTACTTC	CASSVAGGPQETQYF
TRBD2	TRBJ2-7	15	many	TRBV10-3	TGTGCCATCAGTGAGTTTAGCGGGAGGGTGGGCGAGCAGTACTTC	CAISEFSGRVGEQYF
.	TRBJ2-7	15	.	TRBV28	TGTGCCAGCAGTTCCCCCTTAGGCTCAGGAAACGAGCAGTACTTC	CASSSPLGSGNEQYF
.	TRBJ2-2	13	.	TRBV27	TGTGCCAGCAGTCCATCCCGAGCCGGGGAGCTGTTTTTT	CASSPSRAGELFF
.	TRBJ1-5	13	.	TRBV6-6	TGTGCCAGCAGCTTCTCAGGGGATCAGCCCCAGCATTTT	CASSFSGDQPQHF
TRBD1	TRBJ1-4	14	.	TRBV2	TGTGCCAGCAGTTACCGGGACAGGGCCCAAAAACTGTTTTTT	CASSYRDRAQKLFF
.	TRBJ2-6	13	few	TRBV14	TGTGCCAGCAGCCAACGTGGGGCCAACGTCCTGACTTTC	CASSQRGANVLTF
.	TRBJ2-5	13	.	TRBV12-3/TRBV12-4	TGTGCCAGCACCAAGACAGGTCAGGAGACCCAGTACTTC	CASTKTGQETQYF
TRBD2	TRBJ2-3	13	.	TRBV30	TGTGCCTGGAGTTCGACTAGCGCAGATACGCAGTATTTT	CAWSSTSADTQYF
.	TRBJ2-5	14	.	TRBV5-4	TGTGCCAGCAGCTTAGAGGTAAAGCAAGAGACCCAGTACTTC	CASSLEVKQETQYF
.	TRBJ2-1	14	.	TRBV6-6	TGTGCCAGCAGTTACTCGACTAGTACCAATGAGCAGTTCTTC	CASSYSTSTNEQFF
TRBD1	TRBJ1-4	14	.	TRBV6-5	TGTGCCAGCAGACGACAGGGGGCGGGTGAAAAACTGTTTTTT	CASRRQGAGEKLFF
.	TRBJ2-1	14	.	TRBV6-5	TGTGCCAGCAGTTACGGGCAGACATACAATGAGCAGTTCTTC	CASSYGQTYNEQFF
.	TRBJ2-2	16	.	TRBV4-3	TGCGCCAGCAGCCAAGATATGGGGCGACTTGCCGGGGAGCTGTTTTTT	CASSQDMGRLAGELFF
TRBD2	TRBJ2-1	15	.	TRBV28	TGTGCCAGCAGCCAAACTAGCGGGAGTGGTAATGAGCAGTTCTTC	CASSQTSGSGNEQFF
.	TRBJ2-7	15	.	TRBV2	TGTGCCAGCATGAGATGGGCGGGATCTACCTACGAGCAGTACTTC	CASMRWAGSTYEQYF
TRBD2	TRBJ2-3	18	once	TRBV5-1	TGCGCCAGCAGCTTGTTCGCGGGAGGCCCGAAAGGGACAGATACGCAGTATTTT	CASSLFAGGPKGTDTQYF
TRBD2	TRBJ2-7	14	.	TRBV27	TGTGCCAGCAGTCTCGGACTAGCCCGCGGCGAGCAGTACTTC	CASSLGLARGEQYF
.	TRBJ2-3	15	.	TRBV2	TGTGCCAGCAGCGGCCCCGGGGGGCGCGGAGATACGCAGTATTTT	CASSGPGGRGDTQYF
.	TRBJ2-1	13	few	TRBV4-1	TGCGCCAGCAAGCGCCCTACCTACAATGAGCAGTTCTTC	CASKRPTYNEQFF
.	TRBJ1-5	15	.	TRBV6-5	TGTGCCAGCAGTTACGGGGCAGGGGAAGGTCAGCCCCAGCATTTT	CASSYGAGEGQPQHF
TRBD2	TRBJ2-1	16	once	TRBV7-9	TGTGCCAGCAGCTTAGCGATAGCGGGAGTAGACAATGAGCAGTTCTTC	CASSLAIAGVDNEQFF
.	TRBJ1-4	15	.	TRBV5-1	TGCGCCAGCAGCCCGGGAGGTGGTGGGGGTGAAAAACTGTTTTTT	CASSPGGGGGEKLFF
TRBD1	TRBJ1-2	13	few	TRBV28	TGTGCCAGCAGTTTCCGGGACAGGGCTGGCTACACCTTC	CASSFRDRAGYTF
.	TRBJ1-2	12	.	TRBV29-1	TGCAGCGTTGCACCACCTAATGGTGGCTACACCTTC	CSVAPPNGGYTF
TRBD2	TRBJ2-5	14	few	TRBV6-5	TGTGCCAGCACCGTAGTGGGGGGGCAAGAGACCCAGTACTTC	CASTVVGGQETQYF
.	TRBJ2-7	14	.	TRBV28	TGTGCCAGCAGTTTCTCCTCCGGCTCCTACGAGCAGTACTTC	CASSFSSGSYEQYF
.	TRBJ2-1	16	.	TRBV6-2/TRBV6-3	TGTGCCAGCAGTTACTCCGGCAGGGGCTCCTACAATGAGCAGTTCTTC	CASSYSGRGSYNEQFF
.	TRBJ1-5	15	once	TRBV28	TGTGCCGTGGCCCGGGGGGAGTCGGGCAATCAGCCCCAGCATTTT	CAVARGESGNQPQHF
TRBD2	TRBJ2-1	16	.	TRBV4-2	TGTGCCAGCAGCAAGCCAGGTACCCTAGCGGACAATGAGCAGTTCTTC	CASSKPGTLADNEQFF
.	TRBJ1-1	15	.	TRBV14	TGTGCCAGCAGCCAAGGACAGACCATGAACACTGAAGCTTTCTTT	CASSQGQTMNTEAFF
TRBD1	TRBJ2-1	15	once	TRBV7-2	TGTGCCAGCAGTCGAGGACAGGGGTCATACAATGAGCAGTTCTTC	CASSRGQGSYNEQFF